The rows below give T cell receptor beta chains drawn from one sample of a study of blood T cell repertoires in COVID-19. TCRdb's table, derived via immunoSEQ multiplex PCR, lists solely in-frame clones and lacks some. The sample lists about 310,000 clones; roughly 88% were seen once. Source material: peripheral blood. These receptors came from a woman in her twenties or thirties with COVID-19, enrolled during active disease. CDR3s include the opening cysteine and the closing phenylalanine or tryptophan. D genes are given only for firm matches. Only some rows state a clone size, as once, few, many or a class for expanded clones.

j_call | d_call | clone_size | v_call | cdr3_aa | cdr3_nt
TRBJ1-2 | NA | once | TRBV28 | CASSFVPHGYTF | TGTGCCAGCAGTTTCGTCCCCCATGGCTACACCTTC
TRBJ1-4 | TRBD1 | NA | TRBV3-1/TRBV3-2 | CASSQRTGVDEKLFF | TGTGCCAGCAGCCAGCGGACAGGGGTTGATGAAAAACTGTTTTTT
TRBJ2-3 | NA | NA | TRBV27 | CASSFGTSDTQYF | TGTGCCAGCAGTTTTGGGACATCAGATACGCAGTATTTT
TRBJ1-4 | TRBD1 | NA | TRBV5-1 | CASSLSRDSYEKLFF | TGCGCCAGCAGCTTATCCCGGGACAGTTATGAAAAACTGTTTTTT
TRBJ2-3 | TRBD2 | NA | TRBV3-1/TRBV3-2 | CASSLLAGSTDTQYF | TGTGCCAGCAGCCTCCTAGCGGGGAGCACAGATACGCAGTATTTT
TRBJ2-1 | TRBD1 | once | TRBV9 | CASSVRTGDEQFF | TGTGCCAGCAGCGTGAGGACAGGGGATGAGCAGTTCTTC
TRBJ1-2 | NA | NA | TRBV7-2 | CASSSHSNYGYTF | TGTGCCAGCAGCTCTCACAGTAACTATGGCTACACCTTC
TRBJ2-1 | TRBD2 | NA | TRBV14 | CASSRLVLAASYNEQFF | TGTGCCAGCAGCCGATTAGTACTAGCGGCCTCCTACAATGAGCAGTTCTTC
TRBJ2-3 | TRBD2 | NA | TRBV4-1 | CASSRTPGLAGPMDTQYF | TGCGCCAGCAGCCGGACCCCGGGACTAGCGGGGCCGATGGATACGCAGTATTTT
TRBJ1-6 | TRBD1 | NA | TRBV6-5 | CASRWGQGLPPLHF | TGTGCCAGCAGATGGGGACAGGGCTTGCCACCCCTCCACTTT
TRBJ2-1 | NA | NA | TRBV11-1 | CASCPATSYNEQFF | TGTGCCAGCTGTCCCGCTACCTCCTACAATGAGCAGTTCTTC
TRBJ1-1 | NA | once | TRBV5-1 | CASSFRQNTEAFF | TGCGCCAGCAGCTTCCGACAGAACACTGAAGCTTTCTTT